This T cell receptor beta chain was sequenced for a study of HIV-infected patients and healthy controls. The junction had 6 bases not matched to a gene; V was cut back by 1 base and J by 7 bases. Germline values: CDR1 SGHTA, CDR2 FQGNSA. CDR3 length equals 15 residues. cDNA was made from approximately 0.55 ug RNA using alpha and beta constant primers. Separate chain-specific third strand synthesis with multiplexing indices produced the alpha and beta libraries. Each CDR3 protein gets one entry after TCRdb re-called the 5' RACE reads with MiXCR. Of around 13,000 distinct CDR3 sequences in the sample, 7.5% to 10% were seen once. No cell fractionation was done, so the repertoire covers all unsorted peripheral blood T cells. This clonotype is labeled medium-sized (0.01 to 0.1%).

Sequences were obtained from blood. This sequence was found in an adult in good health. V gene TRBV7-2 combines with J gene TRBJ2-7, with 11 bases fitting TRBD2. CDR3 amino acids: CASSLELAGGREQYF. The CDR3 coding sequence is TGTGCCAGCAGCTTAGAGCTAGCGGGGGGTCGGGAGCAGTACTTC.